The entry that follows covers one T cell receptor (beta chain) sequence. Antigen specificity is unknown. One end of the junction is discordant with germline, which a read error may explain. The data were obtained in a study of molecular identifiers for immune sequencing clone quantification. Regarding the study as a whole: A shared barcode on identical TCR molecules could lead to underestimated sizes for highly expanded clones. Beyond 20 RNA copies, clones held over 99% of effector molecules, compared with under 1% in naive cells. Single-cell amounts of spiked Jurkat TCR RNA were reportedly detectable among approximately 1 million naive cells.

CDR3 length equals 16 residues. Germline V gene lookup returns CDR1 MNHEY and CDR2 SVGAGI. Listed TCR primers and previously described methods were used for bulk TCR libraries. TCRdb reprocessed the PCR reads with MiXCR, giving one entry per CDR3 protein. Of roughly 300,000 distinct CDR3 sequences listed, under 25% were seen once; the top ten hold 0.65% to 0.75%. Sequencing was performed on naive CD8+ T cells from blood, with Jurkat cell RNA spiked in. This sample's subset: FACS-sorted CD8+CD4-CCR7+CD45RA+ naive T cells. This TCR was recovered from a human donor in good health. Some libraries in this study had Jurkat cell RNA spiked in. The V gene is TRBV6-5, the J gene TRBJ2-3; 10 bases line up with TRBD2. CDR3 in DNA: TGTGCCAGCAGTTCTTTAGCGGGAGGTCACACAGCTACGCAGTATTTT. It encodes CASSSLAGGHTATQYF.